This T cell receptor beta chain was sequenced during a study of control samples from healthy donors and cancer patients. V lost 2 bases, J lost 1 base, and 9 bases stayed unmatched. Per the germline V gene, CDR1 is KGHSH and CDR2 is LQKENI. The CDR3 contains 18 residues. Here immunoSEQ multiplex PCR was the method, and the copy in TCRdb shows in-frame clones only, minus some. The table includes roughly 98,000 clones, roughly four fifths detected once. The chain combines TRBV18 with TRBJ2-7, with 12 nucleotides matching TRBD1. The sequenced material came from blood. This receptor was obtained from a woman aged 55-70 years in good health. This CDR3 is CASSPIGTGGWGSYEQYF. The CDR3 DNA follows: TGTGCCAGCTCACCAATCGGGACAGGGGGCTGGGGTTCCTACGAGCAGTACTTC.